The 18 T cell receptor beta chains below were found in one sample sequenced in a study of T-cell memory formation after mild COVID-19. TCRdb analysed the 5' RACE reads with MiXCR anew, one entry per CDR3 protein. The repertoire holds 250,000 or so distinct CDR3 sequences, with about 20% as singletons. The sequencing sample was made of PBMCs or a T cell subset sorted from them (not recorded which). These receptors all come from a man aged 18 to 30 who had mild COVID-19 (a few samples of this study predate the infection). Cell type and time point are not known.

The rearrangement joins TRBV10-3 to TRBJ2-7; TRBD2 matches 7 bases. CDR1 and CDR2 from the germline V gene are ENHRY and SYGVKD. V lost 10 bases to trimming and J lost 5 bases; unmatched junction nucleotides: 11. CDR3 length equals 13 residues. CDR3 amino acids: CATLGGIRNEQYV. The CDR3 DNA is TGTGCCACCCTGGGGGGGATTAGGAACGAGCAGTACGTC.

This clonotype has a handful of counts. The gene calls are TRBV18 and TRBJ1-1; D not certain. The CDR3 is 13 amino acids. Between the trimmed V and J ends, which lost 0 bases and 5 bases, there was a span of 7 bases. Germline V gene sequence: CDR1 KGHSH, CDR2 LQKENI. The CDR3 nucleotides read TGTGCCAGCTCACCACCGGGGAGGACTGAAGCTTTCTTT. Amino acid sequence: CASSPPGRTEAFF.

This clonotype occurred a few times. CDR3 in amino acids: CASGLALYEQYV. CDR3 coding DNA: TGTGCCAGCGGACTAGCGCTATACGAGCAGTACGTC. The V and J genes are TRBV28 and TRBJ2-7, with TRBD2 matching over 9 bases. CDR1 is MDHEN and CDR2 is SYDVKM in the germline V gene. Unmatched junction bases numbered 3, after V lost 8 bases and J lost 4 bases. The CDR3 contains 12 residues.

Only a few counts were recorded for this clonotype. V is TRBV4-1 and J is TRBJ2-7, with D uncertain. The ends were cut back, 4 bases at V and 1 base at J, with 8 bases in the middle. The V gene's germline CDR1 is MGHRA and CDR2 YSYEKL. This CDR3 comprises 13 residues. CDR3 loop: CASSPQVSYEQYF. The CDR3 region has the DNA TGCGCCAGCAGCCCCCAGGTATCCTACGAGCAGTACTTC.

CDR3 nucleotides: TGCAGTGCTCTAGGACAGATGAACACTGAAGCTTTCTTT. This translates into CSALGQMNTEAFF. The chain is built from TRBV20-1 and TRBJ1-1, with D perhaps matching TRBD1 (6 bases). V gave up 5 bases and J gave up 0 bases, with 10 bases separating them. This CDR3 has 13 amino acids. Germline values: CDR1 DFQATT, CDR2 SNEGSKA (reference sequence).

The chain carries TRBV20-1 and TRBJ1-5, with a possible D match to TRBD1 (6 bases). The V gene's germline CDR1 is DFQATT and CDR2 SNEGSKA (reference sequence). The CDR3 extends over 12 amino acids. V lost 4 bases to trimming and J lost 7 bases, with 11 bases between them. CDR3 sequence: CSAITGTQPQHF. CDR3 DNA: TGCAGTGCTATTACAGGGACCCAGCCCCAGCATTTT.

In this sample, this clonotype turned up a few times. The chain recombines TRBV7-6 with TRBJ2-1; either TRBD1 or TRBD2 may supply D (6 bases each). V was cut by 0 bases and J by 9 bases, with 9 bases left in between. Germline lookup yields CDR1 SGHVS and CDR2 FNYEAQ. CDR3 length equals 13 residues. The CDR3: CASSLAGGPEQFF. For the CDR3, the DNA is TGTGCCAGCAGCTTAGCGGGGGGCCCTGAGCAGTTCTTC.

This chain uses TRBV10-3 with TRBJ2-1; D call uncertain. This CDR3 comprises 14 residues. Trimming pared 2 bases from V and 8 bases from J, leaving 13 bases between. Germline CDR1 reads ENHRY; CDR2 reads SYGVKD. The CDR3 sequence is CAISEVSTPHEQFF. The CDR3 nucleotides read TGTGCCATCAGTGAGGTATCGACTCCCCATGAGCAGTTCTTC.

This clonotype was picked up many times. CDR3 amino acids: CASSKVRGRLFTDTQYF. CDR3 bases: TGTGCCAGCAGCAAAGTGCGCGGACGTCTTTTCACAGATACGCAGTATTTT. The chain combines TRBV21-1 with TRBJ2-3. TRBV21-1 is marked as a pseudogene. The CDR3 consists of 17 residues.

Only a few counts were recorded for this clonotype. The chain combines TRBV27 with TRBJ2-3; no clear D gene. Germline V gene lookup returns CDR1 MNHEY and CDR2 SMNVEV (reference sequence). This CDR3 is 20 amino acids long. V lost 5 bases, J lost 0 bases, and 27 bases lay in between. The CDR3 coding sequence is TGTGCCAGCAGTCCGTCCCCGGCAGCACCGGAGATAACGAGCACAGATACGCAGTATTTT. This translates into CASSPSPAAPEITSTDTQYF.

This clonotype was observed a few times. The chain has TRBV4-2 and TRBJ1-5; 8 nucleotides agree with TRBD1. Germline V CDR1 and CDR2: LGHNA, YNFKEQ. The CDR3 consists of 16 residues. Trimming cost V 5 bases and J 4 bases; bases outside gene matches: 10. The DNA of the CDR3 is TGTGCCAGCAGCTACTATTCGGACAGGGAGAATCAGCCCCAGCATTTT. Protein sequence: CASSYYSDRENQPQHF.

The rearrangement uses TRBV7-9 and TRBJ2-5, with 9 bases lining up with TRBD2. Germline V gives CDR1 SEHNR, CDR2 FQNEAQ (reference sequence). The CDR3 spans 14 residues. V dropped 6 bases and J dropped 4; count of bases not matched to a gene: 6. CDR3 loop: CASSHSGGVETQYF. In DNA, the CDR3 is TGTGCCAGCAGTCATAGCGGGGGAGTAGAGACCCAGTACTTC.

This clonotype has only one observation. In nucleotides, the CDR3 is TGTGCCAGCAGCTTAGAGCTTCGGGCGGCCACTGAAGCTTTCTTT. Translated: CASSLELRAATEAFF. This rearrangement joins TRBV7-9 to TRBJ1-1; D is undetermined. Germline CDR1 and CDR2: SEHNR and FQNEAQ (reference sequence). The length of the CDR3 is 15 residues. The ends were cut back, 1 base at V and 4 bases at J, with 13 bases in the middle.

The chain recombines TRBV23-1 with TRBJ2-5, with TRBD1 matching over 9 bases. TRBV23-1 is noted as an ORF with a role that remains uncertain. The length of the CDR3 is 11 residues. Here the CDR3 reads CLQGAAETQYF. In DNA, the CDR3 is TGCCTACAGGGGGCGGCGGAGACCCAGTACTTC.

This clonotype was recorded at least ten times. The chain joins TRBV12-3 or TRBV12-4 to TRBJ1-1; D remains ambiguous. The CDR3 spans 13 residues. V lost 8 bases and J lost 2, with 12 bases in between. The CDR3 sequence is CASGRGINTEAFF. The DNA of the CDR3 is TGTGCCAGCGGACGCGGGATCAACACTGAAGCTTTCTTT.

This rearrangement joins TRBV12-3 or TRBV12-4 to TRBJ2-2; D gene uncertain. The CDR3 has 17 residues. The ends were cut back, 6 bases at V and 0 bases at J, with 17 bases in the middle. Written as DNA, the CDR3 is TGTGCCAGCAGCCCGGGTCCGGCTCGATCGAACACCGGGGAGCTGTTTTTT. Translation gives CASSPGPARSNTGELFF.

The rearrangement links TRBV6-1 to TRBJ2-7; TRBD1 aligns across 9 bases. Germline V CDR1 and CDR2: MNHNS, SASEGT. The CDR3 has 13 amino acids. V lost 6 bases to trimming and J lost 1 base; unmatched junction nucleotides: 1. The CDR3 here is CASRGQGSYEQYF. CDR3 in DNA: TGTGCCAGCAGAGGACAGGGGTCCTACGAGCAGTACTTC.

This clonotype has just a few counts. This rearrangement joins TRBV6-5 to TRBJ1-3; maybe TRBD1 (6 bases). The CDR3 sequence is 15 residues long. Trimming cost V 5 bases and J 4 bases, with 15 bases left between them. CDR1 and CDR2 (germline): MNHEY, SVGAGI. The CDR3 region has the DNA TGTGCCAGCAGTCGAATTCGGACAGCCGGAAACACCATATATTTT. Encoded protein: CASSRIRTAGNTIYF.